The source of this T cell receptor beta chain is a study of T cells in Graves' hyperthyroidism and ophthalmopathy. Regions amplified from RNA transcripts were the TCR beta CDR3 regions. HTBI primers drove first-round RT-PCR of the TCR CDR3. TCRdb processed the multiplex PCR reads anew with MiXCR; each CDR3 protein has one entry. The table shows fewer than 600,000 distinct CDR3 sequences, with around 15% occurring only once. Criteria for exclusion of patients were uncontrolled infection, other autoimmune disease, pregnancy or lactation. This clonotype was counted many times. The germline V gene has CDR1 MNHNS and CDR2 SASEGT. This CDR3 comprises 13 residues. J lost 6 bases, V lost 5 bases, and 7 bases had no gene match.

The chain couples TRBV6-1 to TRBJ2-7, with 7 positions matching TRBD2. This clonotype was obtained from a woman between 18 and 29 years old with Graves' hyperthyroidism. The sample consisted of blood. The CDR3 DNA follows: TGTGCCAGCAGTCCGACTAGCTATCGCGAGCAGTACGTC. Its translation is CASSPTSYREQYV.